The rows below give T cell receptor beta chains drawn from one sample of a study of cytomegalovirus exposure and HLA in healthy donors. Libraries were prepared by immunoSEQ multiplex PCR; TCRdb keeps only in-frame clonotypes and omits some of them. The sample contains tens of thousands of clones, approximately 76% of which appear only once. Sequencing was done on a sample of PBMCs. These receptors all stem from a woman between 25 and 40 years old in good health and CMV-seropositive. The CDR3 runs from the conserved cysteine through the conserved F or W. D genes are given only for firm matches. Rows may omit the clone size; those that give it use once, few, many or a size class.

clone size | J gene | D gene | CDR3 length | V gene | CDR3 DNA | CDR3 protein
- | TRBJ1-1 | - | 15 | TRBV5-4 | TGTGCCAGCAGCTTGGAGGGGAGGGAGGGCGGCGGAGCTTTCTTT | CASSLEGREGGGAFF
- | TRBJ2-7 | - | 15 | TRBV6-1 | TGTGCCAGCAGTGAAGCTCGAGCGCACTCCTACGAGCAGTACTTC | CASSEARAHSYEQYF
- | TRBJ1-2 | TRBD1 | 14 | TRBV2 | TGTGCCAGCAGAGAAACGGGACAGGGGTATGGCTACACCTTC | CASRETGQGYGYTF
- | TRBJ2-3 | - | 13 | TRBV11-3 | TGTGCCAGCAGCGGTGCCAGCGCAGATACGCAGTATTTT | CASSGASADTQYF
- | TRBJ2-5 | TRBD1 | 14 | TRBV5-1 | TGCGCCAGCAGCTCGGGACAGGGGAGAGAGACCCAGTACTTC | CASSSGQGRETQYF
- | TRBJ2-5 | - | 13 | TRBV5-4 | TGTGCCAGCAGCACCACCGAGGAAGAGACCCAGTACTTC | CASSTTEEETQYF
- | TRBJ1-4 | - | 16 | TRBV15 | TGTGCCACCAGCAGAGATATGGGGCAGGGTTATGAAAAACTGTTTTTT | CATSRDMGQGYEKLFF
- | TRBJ2-1 | - | 11 | TRBV30 | TGTGCCTGGAGTGTCGGGGATGAGCAGTTCTTC | CAWSVGDEQFF
- | TRBJ2-2 | TRBD2 | 16 | TRBV6-5 | TGTGCCAGCAGTTACTCGAGCGGGAGGGCCACCGGGGAGCTGTTTTTT | CASSYSSGRATGELFF
- | TRBJ2-3 | TRBD2 | 16 | TRBV9 | TGTGCCAGCAGCGTCGGCGGGAGTCCTAACACAGATACGCAGTATTTT | CASSVGGSPNTDTQYF
- | TRBJ2-7 | TRBD2 | 16 | TRBV10-2 | TGCGCCAGCAGTGAGTCGTTGGGTAGCGGGGACTACGAGCAGTACTTC | CASSESLGSGDYEQYF
few | TRBJ2-2 | TRBD2 | 14 | TRBV11-2 | TGTGCCAGCAGCCGTAGCGGGGGGACCGGGGAGCTGTTTTTT | CASSRSGGTGELFF
- | TRBJ2-6 | - | 18 | TRBV7-3 | TGTGCCAGCAGCTTGGGCAGGGTGGATTCCTCTGGGGCCAACGTCCTGACTTTC | CASSLGRVDSSGANVLTF
- | TRBJ1-2 | - | 13 | TRBV29-1 | TGCAGCGTTTATGGGGGGGGCGTCTATGGCTACACCTTC | CSVYGGGVYGYTF
few | TRBJ2-1 | - | 14 | TRBV11-3 | TGTGCCAGCAGCGGAGGATTGCGAAGAAGTGAGCAGTTCTTC | CASSGGLRRSEQFF
few | TRBJ1-4 | - | 16 | TRBV13 | TGTGCCAGTAGCCAATTCACAGGGTCAACTAATGAAAAACTGTTTTTT | CASSQFTGSTNEKLFF
- | TRBJ2-1 | TRBD2 | 15 | TRBV30 | TGTGCCTGGAGTCCGATAGCGGGGGGGTACAATGAGCAGTTCTTC | CAWSPIAGGYNEQFF
- | TRBJ2-2 | - | 12 | TRBV7-9 | TGTGCCAGCAGTACAGGGACCGGGGAGCTGTTTTTT | CASSTGTGELFF
- | TRBJ1-2 | - | 12 | TRBV10-1 | TGCGCCAACCCCCTCAGGGTCTATGGCTACACCTTC | CANPLRVYGYTF
- | TRBJ1-4 | - | 15 | TRBV5-1 | TGCGCCAGCAGCTTGGACAGACCAACTAATGAAAAACTGTTTTTT | CASSLDRPTNEKLFF
- | TRBJ2-1 | - | 18 | TRBV10-1 | TGCGCCAGCAGAGTCTTAGGGGGGGCAGGACGTTTTAACAATGAGCAGTTCTTC | CASRVLGGAGRFNNEQFF
- | TRBJ2-6 | - | 14 | TRBV6-6 | TGTGCCAGCAGTTTTTCACAGGGGGCCAACGTCCTGACTTTC | CASSFSQGANVLTF
- | TRBJ2-3 | TRBD2 | 17 | TRBV10-1 | TGCGCCAGCAGCACCGATTATGGACTAGCGGACACAGATACGCAGTATTTT | CASSTDYGLADTDTQYF
- | TRBJ1-2 | - | 12 | TRBV6-5 | TGTGCCAGCAGCCAGGGCATCCGTGGCTACACCTTC | CASSQGIRGYTF
- | TRBJ1-5 | - | 16 | TRBV15 | TGTGCCACCAGCAGAAACCGGGACACTAGCAATCAGCCCCAGCATTTT | CATSRNRDTSNQPQHF
- | TRBJ2-7 | - | 14 | TRBV7-9 | TGTGCCAGCAGCTTACAGGCAAACCCCTACGAGCAGTACTTC | CASSLQANPYEQYF
- | TRBJ1-3 | - | 14 | TRBV14 | TGTGCCAGCAGCCTAGGACACTCTGGAAACACCATATATTTT | CASSLGHSGNTIYF
- | TRBJ1-1 | TRBD1 | 13 | TRBV10-3 | TGTGCCATCACCGCAGGGGGGAACACTGAAGCTTTCTTT | CAITAGGNTEAFF
- | TRBJ1-6 | - | 14 | TRBV19 | TGTGCCAGTAGAACTGGACGGGAAAATTCACCCCTCCACTTT | CASRTGRENSPLHF
- | TRBJ1-1 | TRBD1 | 14 | TRBV7-2 | TGTGCCAGCAGCTCCCACAGGGGGAACACTGAAGCTTTCTTT | CASSSHRGNTEAFF
once | TRBJ1-3 | - | 13 | TRBV27 | TGTGCCAGCAGTACAGGGCTGGGAAACACCATATATTTT | CASSTGLGNTIYF
- | TRBJ1-3 | - | 15 | TRBV29-1 | TGCAGCGCTACGGTCGGTCTAAGCTCTGGAAACACCATATATTTT | CSATVGLSSGNTIYF
few | TRBJ2-7 | - | 13 | TRBV5-8 | TGTGCCAGCAGCCGGGGAGGAGGCTACGAGCAGTACTTC | CASSRGGGYEQYF
- | TRBJ2-5 | TRBD2 | 17 | TRBV19 | TGTGCCAGTAGTGTCGAAGGAGCGGGGGACTATAAAGAGACCCAGTACTTC | CASSVEGAGDYKETQYF
- | TRBJ2-1 | TRBD2 | 15 | TRBV7-9 | TGTGCCAGCAGCTTAGGGCTAGCGGGCCACAATGAGCAGTTCTTC | CASSLGLAGHNEQFF
- | TRBJ1-5 | - | 15 | TRBV18 | TGTGCCAGCTCACCACTATCAGGAAGCAATCAGCCCCAGCATTTT | CASSPLSGSNQPQHF
few | TRBJ2-7 | TRBD1 | 17 | TRBV7-2 | TGTGCCAGCAGCTTACGGTTCCAGGACAGGAGACCCTACGAGCAGTACTTC | CASSLRFQDRRPYEQYF
- | TRBJ2-2 | TRBD2 | 16 | TRBV19 | TGTGCCAGCACCAGGGGGGGGACTAGCCGCACCGGGGAGCTGTTTTTT | CASTRGGTSRTGELFF
- | TRBJ1-1 | - | 14 | TRBV5-1 | TGCGCCAGCAGCTTTTCGGGGGGCCACACTGAAGCTTTCTTT | CASSFSGGHTEAFF
- | TRBJ1-5 | TRBD1 | 14 | TRBV18 | TGTGCCAGCGCCGGGACAGGGGGCAATCAGCCCCAGCATTTT | CASAGTGGNQPQHF
- | TRBJ2-2 | TRBD1 | 17 | TRBV10-1 | TGCGCCAGCAGTGGGACCCGGGACAGGGATAGGACCGGGGAGCTGTTTTTT | CASSGTRDRDRTGELFF
- | TRBJ1-3 | - | 16 | TRBV23-1 | TGCGCCAGCAGTCACCTAATAAGCCTCTCTGGAAACACCATATATTTT | CASSHLISLSGNTIYF
once | TRBJ2-1 | - | 16 | TRBV5-1 | TGCGCCAGCAGCTTGGTGAAAGGGGGAGCCTACAATGAGCAGTTCTTC | CASSLVKGGAYNEQFF
- | TRBJ2-3 | TRBD2 | 14 | TRBV6-1 | TGTGCCACCCCGGGGGGGATCAGCACAGATACGCAGTATTTT | CATPGGISTDTQYF